This TCR beta chain was sequenced during a study of CD8+ T cells in alopecia areata. Study details: Patients given treatment had severity scored by the percentage of scalp area affected.

Germline loops: CDR1 MGHRA, CDR2 YSYEKL. Trimming pared 0 bases from V and 9 bases from J, leaving 15 bases between. This CDR3 spans 16 amino acids. As for treatment: oral pan-JAK inhibitor, 5-10 mg twice daily. RNA was isolated and reverse transcribed to cDNA, the sequencing template. Repertoires were generated with immunoSEQ multiplex PCR, while TCRdb's copy carries only in-frame clones and drops some. The data show about 200,000 clones, 45% to 65% seen once. This sequence joins TRBV4-1 and TRBJ1-6, with TRBD1 as a possible D gene (5 bases). The clonotype comes from a human donor with alopecia areata. Sequencing was performed on CD4+ T cells sorted from blood, taken at week 4, from a patient treated with tofacitinib. The CDR3 protein is CASSQEGERGGSPLHF. In DNA form, the CDR3 reads TGCGCCAGCAGCCAAGAAGGAGAAAGGGGCGGTTCACCCCTCCACTTT.